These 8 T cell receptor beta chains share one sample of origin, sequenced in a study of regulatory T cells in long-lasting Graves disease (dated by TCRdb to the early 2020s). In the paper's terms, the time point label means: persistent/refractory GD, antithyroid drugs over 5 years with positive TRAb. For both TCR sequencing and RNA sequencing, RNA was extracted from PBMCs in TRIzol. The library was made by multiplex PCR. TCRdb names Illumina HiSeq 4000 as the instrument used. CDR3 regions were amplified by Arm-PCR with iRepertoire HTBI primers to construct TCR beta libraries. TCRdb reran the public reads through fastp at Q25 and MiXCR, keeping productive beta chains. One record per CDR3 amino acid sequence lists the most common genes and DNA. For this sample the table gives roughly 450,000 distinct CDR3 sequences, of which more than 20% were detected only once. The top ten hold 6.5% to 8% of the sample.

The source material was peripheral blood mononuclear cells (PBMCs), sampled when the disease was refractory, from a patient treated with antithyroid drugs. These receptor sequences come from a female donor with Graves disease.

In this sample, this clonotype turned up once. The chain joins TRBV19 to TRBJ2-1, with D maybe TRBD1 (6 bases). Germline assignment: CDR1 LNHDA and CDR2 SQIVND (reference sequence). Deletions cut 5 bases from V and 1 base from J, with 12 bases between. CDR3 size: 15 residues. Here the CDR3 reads CASSQGRISYNEQFF. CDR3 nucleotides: TGTGCCAGTAGTCAGGGGCGGATATCCTACAATGAGCAGTTCTTC.

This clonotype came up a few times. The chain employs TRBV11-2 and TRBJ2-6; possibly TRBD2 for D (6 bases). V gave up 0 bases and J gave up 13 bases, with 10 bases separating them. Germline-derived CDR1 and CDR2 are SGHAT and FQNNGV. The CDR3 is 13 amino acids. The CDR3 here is CASSLDPAGVLTF. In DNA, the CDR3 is TGTGCCAGCAGCTTAGATCCGGCGGGGGTCCTGACTTTC.

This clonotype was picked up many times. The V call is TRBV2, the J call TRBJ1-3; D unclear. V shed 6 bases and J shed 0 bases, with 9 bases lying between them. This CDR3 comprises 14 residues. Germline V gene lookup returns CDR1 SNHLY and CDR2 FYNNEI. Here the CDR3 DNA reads TGTGCCAGCAGAGGGCCAGACTCTGGAAACACCATATATTTT. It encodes CASRGPDSGNTIYF.

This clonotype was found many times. The CDR3 loop reads CASSRHSDREAFF. The DNA of the CDR3 is TGTGCCAGCAGCCGTCACAGCGACCGTGAAGCTTTCTTT. The chain employs TRBV28 and TRBJ1-1; D call uncertain. The V and J ends lost 6 bases and 7 bases respectively, with 15 bases between them. Germline-derived CDR1 and CDR2 are MDHEN and SYDVKM. The CDR3 has 13 amino acids.

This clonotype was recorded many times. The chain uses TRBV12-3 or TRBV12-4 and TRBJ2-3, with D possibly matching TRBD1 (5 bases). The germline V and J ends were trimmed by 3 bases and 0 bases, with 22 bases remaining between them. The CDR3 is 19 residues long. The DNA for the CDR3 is TGTGCCAGCAGTTTCAATTGGGGCTCTCCTCCCTCTAGCACAGATACGCAGTATTTT. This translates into CASSFNWGSPPSSTDTQYF.

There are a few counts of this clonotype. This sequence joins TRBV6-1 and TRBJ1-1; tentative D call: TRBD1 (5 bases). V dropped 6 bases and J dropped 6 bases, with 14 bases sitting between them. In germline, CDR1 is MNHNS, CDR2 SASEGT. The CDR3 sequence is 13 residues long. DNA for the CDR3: TGTGCCAGCAGGAGGGGACCCGGATCTGAAGCTTTCTTT. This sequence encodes CASRRGPGSEAFF.

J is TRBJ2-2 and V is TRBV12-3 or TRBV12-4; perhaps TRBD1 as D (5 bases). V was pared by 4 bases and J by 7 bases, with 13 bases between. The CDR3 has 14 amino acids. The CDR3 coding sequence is TGTGCCAGCAGTTACAGGCAGGGTGTCGGGGAGCTGTTTTTT. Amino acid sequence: CASSYRQGVGELFF.

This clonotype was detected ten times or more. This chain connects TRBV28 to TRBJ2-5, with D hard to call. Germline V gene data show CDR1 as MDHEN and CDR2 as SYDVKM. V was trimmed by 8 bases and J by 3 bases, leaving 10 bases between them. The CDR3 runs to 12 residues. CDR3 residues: CASGMEKETQYF. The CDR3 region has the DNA TGTGCCAGCGGCATGGAAAAAGAGACCCAGTACTTC.